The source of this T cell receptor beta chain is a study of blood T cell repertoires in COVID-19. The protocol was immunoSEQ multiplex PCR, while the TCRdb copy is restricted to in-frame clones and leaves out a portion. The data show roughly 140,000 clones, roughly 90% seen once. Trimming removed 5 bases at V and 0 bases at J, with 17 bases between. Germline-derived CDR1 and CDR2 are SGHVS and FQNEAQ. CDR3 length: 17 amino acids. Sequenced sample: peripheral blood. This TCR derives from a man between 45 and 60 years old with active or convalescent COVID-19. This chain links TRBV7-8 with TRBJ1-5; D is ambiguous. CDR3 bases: TGTGCCAGCAGCGAGAAATGGCACGGGTTTAGCAATCAGCCCCAGCATTTT. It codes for CASSEKWHGFSNQPQHF.